Listed here are 32 T cell receptor beta chains from one sample, sequenced in a study of shared clonotypes between healthy human individuals. Sequencing was performed with immunoSEQ multiplex PCR; in TCRdb, only in-frame clones are kept and a portion is missing. The table lists some 2,400,000 clones, approximately 94% of them singletons. Sequenced input: naive CD4+ T cells sorted from blood. The subset is: CD45RA+ positively selected. Source of these receptors: a young man in good health.

This clone appeared once. The CDR3 sequence: CASSPDRVRSGANVLTF. CDR3 DNA sequence: TGTGCCAGCAGCCCGGACAGGGTTCGTTCTGGGGCCAACGTCCTGACTTTC. The J gene is TRBJ2-6, the V gene TRBV5-5, with 8 nucleotides matching TRBD1. Per the germline V gene, CDR1 is SGHKS and CDR2 is YYEKEE (reference sequence). Losses at the gene ends were 4 bases for V and 1 base for J; bases not matched to a gene: 7. CDR3 length equals 17 residues.

This chain connects TRBV9 to TRBJ2-5, with D maybe TRBD2 (6 bases). V gave up 0 bases and J gave up 1 base, with 16 bases separating them. The CDR3 runs 17 residues. Germline CDR1 SGDLS, CDR2 YYNGEE. CDR3 amino acids: CASSVGYPGGPQETQYF. The CDR3 DNA sequence: TGTGCCAGCAGCGTAGGGTATCCCGGAGGGCCCCAAGAGACCCAGTACTTC. Full variable domain (outside the CDR3, taken from reference TRBV9 and TRBJ2-5): DSGVTQTPKHLITATGQRVTLRCSPRSGDLSVYWYQQSLDQGLQFLIQYYNGEERAKGNILERFSAQQFPDLHSELNLSSLELGDSALYFCASSVGYPGGPQETQYFGPGTRLLVL.

This chain's CDR3 is CASSLESIYEQYF. The CDR3 region has the DNA TGCGCCAGCAGCTTGGAGTCCATTTACGAGCAGTACTTC. The J gene is TRBJ2-7, the V gene TRBV5-1; D unresolved. The V and J ends lost 0 bases and 4 bases respectively, with 8 bases between them. Germline-derived CDR1 and CDR2 are SGHRS and YFSETQ. This CDR3 is built from 13 residues.

The rearrangement joins TRBV27 to TRBJ1-2; TRBD1 is a possible D gene (6 bases). V shed 3 bases and J shed 7 bases, with 12 bases lying between them. The CDR3 covers 13 residues. The germline V gene has CDR1 MNHEY and CDR2 SMNVEV (reference sequence). The CDR3 region is CASSFGGLFGYTF. In DNA form, the CDR3 reads TGTGCCAGCAGTTTCGGGGGCCTTTTTGGCTACACCTTC.

This chain links TRBV6-5 with TRBJ2-1; no reliable D call. Germline CDR1 reads MNHEY; CDR2 reads SVGAGI. This CDR3 contains 13 residues. The germline V and J ends were trimmed by 6 bases and 6 bases, with 12 bases remaining between them. CDR3 loop: CASSSPGVNEQFF. The CDR3 DNA follows: TGTGCCAGCAGCTCCCCCGGTGTCAATGAGCAGTTCTTC.

The V gene is TRBV7-2, the J gene TRBJ2-7, with TRBD1 as a possible D gene (5 bases). This CDR3 is built from 15 residues. V was cut by 5 bases and J by 2 bases, with 16 bases left in between. Germline assignment: CDR1 SGHTA and CDR2 FQGNSA. The DNA of the CDR3 is TGTGCCAGCAGCGCCAGGGAAAGTGGAACCTACGAGCAGTACTTC. It codes for CASSARESGTYEQYF. The entire variable domain, with the rest obtained from reference TRBV7-2 and TRBJ2-7, is as follows: GAGVSQSPSNKVTEKGKDVELRCDPISGHTALYWYRQSLGQGLEFLIYFQGNSAPDKSGLPSDRFSAERTGGSVSTLTIQRTQQEDSAVYLCASSARESGTYEQYFGPGTRLTVT.

CDR3 DNA sequence: TGTGCCAGCAGCGTAGAGGGGGTTCATTCTGGACTAGCGGTCACAGATACGCAGTATTTT. Translated, it gives CASSVEGVHSGLAVTDTQYF. V is TRBV9 and J is TRBJ2-3, with 10 bases aligning to TRBD2. The length of the CDR3 is 20 residues. CDR1 SGDLS and CDR2 YYNGEE come from the germline V gene. V gave up 0 bases and J gave up 2 bases; unmatched junction bases: 15.

The V call is TRBV6-1, the J call TRBJ1-5; D not resolved. CDR1 is MNHNS, CDR2 SASEGT, per germline. This CDR3 has 15 amino acids. V shed 2 bases and J shed 6 bases, with 14 bases lying between them. The CDR3 is CASSETGRRSQPQHF. The CDR3 DNA reads TGTGCCAGCAGTGAAACGGGCAGGCGAAGTCAGCCCCAGCATTTT.

V and J are TRBV4-3 and TRBJ1-4; tentatively, D is TRBD1 (6 bases). The CDR3 extends over 17 amino acids. The germline V gene has CDR1 LGHNA and CDR2 YSLEER. Trimming took off 1 base at V and 5 bases at J, with 17 bases between the two ends. Written as DNA, the CDR3 is TGCGCCAGCAGCCAAGGTGGTACCCAGGGGAACAATGAAAAACTGTTTTTT. The encoded protein is CASSQGGTQGNNEKLFF.

J is TRBJ2-2 and V is TRBV6-5, with TRBD1 identical over 7 bases. Germline CDR1 and CDR2: MNHEY and SVGAGI. J was trimmed by 0 bases and V by 4 bases; bases with no gene match: 2. CDR3 length: 15 residues. The CDR3 DNA follows: TGTGCCAGCAGTTTTGGGACAGCGAACACCGGGGAGCTGTTTTTT. Translating gives CASSFGTANTGELFF.

Comments on this clone: The same CDR3 can be traced to other DNA sequences in this sample. The chain's CDR3 is CASSRRRNTEAFF. For the CDR3, the DNA is TGTGCCAGCAGCCGACGTCGGAACACTGAAGCTTTCTTT. The genes are TRBV6-5 and TRBJ1-1, with D hard to call. CDR1 and CDR2 (germline): MNHEY, SVGAGI. The CDR3 sequence is 13 residues long. V lost 6 bases, J lost 1 base, and 9 bases lay in between.

V and J are TRBV9 and TRBJ1-1; D is uncertain. This CDR3 comprises 14 residues. CDR1 is SGDLS, CDR2 YYNGEE, per germline. Trimming took 4 bases from V and 1 from J, leaving 11 bases between them. DNA for the CDR3: TGTGCCAGCAGCAACGTAGATCAGAACACTGAAGCTTTCTTT. Its protein is CASSNVDQNTEAFF.

CDR3 region: CASSPISPGELFF. The CDR3 DNA follows: TGTGCCAGCAGCCCAATCTCCCCGGGGGAGCTGTTTTTT. The genes are TRBV11-2 and TRBJ2-2; D not resolved. V was trimmed by 5 bases and J by 8 bases, leaving 12 bases between them. The CDR3 covers 13 residues. The germline CDR1 and CDR2 sequences are SGHAT and FQNNGV.

The V gene is TRBV6-6, the J gene TRBJ1-2; 7 bases agree with TRBD1. With 5 bases clipped from V and 8 bases from J, the junction kept 14 bases outside the gene matches. The CDR3 has 15 residues. Looked up from germline, CDR1 is MNHNY and CDR2 is SVGAGI (reference sequence). The CDR3 loop reads CASSPTGQAMGGYTF. The CDR3 coding sequence is TGTGCCAGCAGTCCAACCGGACAGGCCATGGGAGGCTACACCTTC.

The table lists this clone with a count of one. Other DNA sequences from this sample encode an identical CDR3 as well. This sequence joins TRBV30 and TRBJ1-5; the D is unclear. The CDR3 extends over 12 amino acids. Germline loops: CDR1 GTSNPN, CDR2 SVGIG (reference sequence). Deletions cut 4 bases from V and 3 bases from J, with 7 bases between. The CDR3 loop reads CAWNRLNQPQHF. DNA for the CDR3: TGTGCCTGGAATAGACTCAATCAGCCCCAGCATTTT.

V gene TRBV6-6 combines with J gene TRBJ1-6; TRBD1 might be the D (5 bases). The CDR3 covers 14 residues. Germline assignment: CDR1 MNHNY and CDR2 SVGAGI (reference sequence). V gave up 2 bases and J gave up 6 bases, with 8 bases separating them. The CDR3 bases are TGTGCCAGCAGTTACGACAGATCTAATTCACCCCTCCACTTT. Protein sequence: CASSYDRSNSPLHF.

The chain is built from TRBV4-1 and TRBJ1-6; TRBD1 might be the D (6 bases). V dropped 1 base and J dropped 9 bases, with 19 bases sitting between them. The germline V gene encodes CDR1 MGHRA and CDR2 YSYEKL. This CDR3 contains 17 residues. The CDR3 is CASSQAPGGLTSSPLHF. CDR3 bases: TGCGCCAGCAGCCAAGCCCCCGGGGGCCTGACGTCTTCACCCCTCCACTTT.

The sample holds a few counts of this clone. The chain combines TRBV5-6 with TRBJ2-1; TRBD1 agrees at 12 bases. From germline, CDR1 is SGHDT and CDR2 YYEEEE. V trimming: 5 bases; J trimming: 6 bases; junction bases outside the gene matches: 6. The CDR3 consists of 15 residues. Here the CDR3 reads CASRGRDRGLNEQFF. DNA of the CDR3: TGTGCCAGCAGAGGACGGGACAGGGGGCTCAATGAGCAGTTCTTC.

The V and J genes are TRBV6-4 and TRBJ2-3; D call uncertain. The germline gives CDR1 MRHNA, CDR2 SNTAGT. The V end lost 4 bases, the J end lost 0 bases, and 11 bases lay between the germline ends. The CDR3 sequence is 15 residues long. In nucleotides, the CDR3 is TGTGCCAGCAGTGTTTGGCTAACTAGCACAGATACGCAGTATTTT. Its protein product is CASSVWLTSTDTQYF.

The chain carries TRBV4-1 and TRBJ2-3; TRBD1 matches 8 bases. V lost 2 bases and J lost 2; bases outside the gene matches: 12. The V gene's germline CDR1 is MGHRA and CDR2 YSYEKL. This CDR3 region has 18 residues. The CDR3 here is CASSQQPMGRGLTDTQYF. In nucleotides, the CDR3 is TGCGCCAGCAGCCAACAACCCATGGGCAGGGGGCTCACAGATACGCAGTATTTT.

In the case of this clone: This sample also contains other DNA sequences that code for the same CDR3. This sequence joins TRBV10-2 and TRBJ2-5, with D unresolved. The germline CDR1 and CDR2 sequences are WSHSY and SAAADI. This CDR3 is built from 11 residues. V was pared by 3 bases and J by 5 bases, with 4 bases between. CDR3 nucleotides: TGCGCCAGCAGTGAATTGGAGACCCAGTACTTC. It specifies CASSELETQYF.

This chain joins TRBV18 and TRBJ2-6; D might be TRBD2 (7 bases). Germline V gives CDR1 KGHSH, CDR2 LQKENI. V was clipped by 1 base and J by 2 bases, with 18 bases between them. This CDR3 region has 19 residues. The DNA of the CDR3 is TGTGCCAGCTCACCACTTAGGGGGGGCCAACTTGCTGGGGCCAACGTCCTGACTTTC. Amino acid sequence: CASSPLRGGQLAGANVLTF.

The chain carries TRBV2 and TRBJ2-7, with D possibly being TRBD1 or TRBD2 (5 bases each). Trimming cost V 6 bases and J 3 bases, with 15 bases left between them. This CDR3 is built from 14 residues. From germline, CDR1 is SNHLY and CDR2 FYNNEI. Here the CDR3 DNA reads TGTGCCAGCAGGAGGGGACCGACAAACTACGAGCAGTACTTC. Amino acid sequence: CASRRGPTNYEQYF.

This clone was counted between two and nine times. J is TRBJ2-6 and V is TRBV28; possibly TRBD1 for D (6 bases). Germline values: CDR1 MDHEN, CDR2 SYDVKM. CDR3 length: 15 residues. V gave up 4 bases and J gave up 2 bases, with 9 bases separating them. Here the CDR3 reads CASSYRVPGANVLTF. The CDR3 DNA reads TGTGCCAGCAGTTACAGGGTGCCTGGGGCCAACGTCCTGACTTTC.

The CDR3 protein is CASSRTVTYPLSLEAFF. For the CDR3, the DNA is TGTGCCAGCAGCCGGACGGTGACTTATCCCCTCTCCCTCGAAGCTTTCTTT. The chain is built from TRBV27 and TRBJ1-1; D is uncertain. The CDR3 has 17 amino acids. Trimming removed 6 bases from V and 8 bases from J, with 28 bases in between. Germline CDR1 MNHEY, CDR2 SMNVEV (reference sequence).

The chain employs TRBV5-1 and TRBJ2-2, with no clear D. From germline, CDR1 is SGHRS and CDR2 YFSETQ. Trimming removed 1 base from V and 4 bases from J, with 5 bases in between. CDR3 length: 13 amino acids. This CDR3 is CASSLQSTGELFF. Written as DNA, the CDR3 is TGCGCCAGCAGCTTGCAGAGCACCGGGGAGCTGTTTTTT.

The chain employs TRBV19 and TRBJ1-6, with 8 bases fitting TRBD1. Germline CDR1 and CDR2: LNHDA and SQIVND (reference sequence). V was clipped by 9 bases and J by 5 bases; unmatched bases: 6. The CDR3 sequence is 14 residues long. The CDR3 protein is CASSGGADNSPLHF. In DNA form, the CDR3 reads TGTGCCAGCTCAGGGGGCGCGGATAATTCACCCCTCCACTTT.

V gene TRBV5-1 combines with J gene TRBJ2-7; 7 bases agree with TRBD1. Trimming took 4 bases from V and 5 from J; bases not matched to a gene: 6. Germline-derived CDR1 and CDR2 are SGHRS and YFSETQ. The CDR3 totals 13 residues. CDR3 DNA sequence: TGCGCCAGCAGCCCCGAGGGGGCCCACGAGCAGTACTTC. Residues: CASSPEGAHEQYF.

This clone was counted a single time. This chain uses TRBV28 with TRBJ1-2; TRBD1 agrees at 8 bases. CDR1 MDHEN and CDR2 SYDVKM come from the germline V gene. This CDR3 spans 14 amino acids. Unmatched junction bases numbered 8, after V lost 6 bases and J lost 5 bases. The DNA of the CDR3 is TGTGCCAGCAGATCCGGGACAGGAGGTTATGGCTACACCTTC. It is translated as CASRSGTGGYGYTF.

The J gene is TRBJ2-7, the V gene TRBV7-2; no firm D call. Germline lookup yields CDR1 SGHTA and CDR2 FQGNSA. CDR3 length: 15 amino acids. V was pared by 0 bases and J by 3 bases, with 12 bases between. CDR3 sequence (DNA): TGTGCCAGCAGCTTAGCGGGCATCCGACGCTACGAGCAGTACTTC. This codes for CASSLAGIRRYEQYF. Full variable domain (outside the CDR3, taken from reference TRBV7-2 and TRBJ2-7): GAGVSQSPSNKVTEKGKDVELRCDPISGHTALYWYRQSLGQGLEFLIYFQGNSAPDKSGLPSDRFSAERTGGSVSTLTIQRTQQEDSAVYLCASSLAGIRRYEQYFGPGTRLTVT.

The chain uses TRBV27 and TRBJ2-7; 9 bases line up with TRBD1. Trimming removed 5 bases from V and 5 bases from J; junction bases left unmatched: 4. The CDR3 contains 13 residues. Looked up from germline, CDR1 is MNHEY and CDR2 is SMNVEV (reference sequence). The CDR3 sequence is CASSNRGRHEQYF. The DNA of the CDR3 is TGTGCCAGCAGTAACAGGGGGCGCCACGAGCAGTACTTC.

V gene TRBV9 combines with J gene TRBJ2-2, with a tentative D call TRBD2 (5 bases). V dropped 0 bases and J dropped 4 bases, with 16 bases sitting between them. This CDR3 spans 17 amino acids. Germline assignment: CDR1 SGDLS and CDR2 YYNGEE. The CDR3 nucleotides read TGTGCCAGCAGCGTAGCTATGAGGGATCGTGGCACCGGGGAGCTGTTTTTT. The encoded protein is CASSVAMRDRGTGELFF.